This is a list of T cell receptor beta chains from one sample in a study of T cell responses to AZD1222 COVID-19 vaccine. TCRdb's copy holds only in-frame clones and misses some; the assay was immunoSEQ multiplex PCR. Of fewer than 120,000 clones listed, 85% to 90% are singletons. The sample consisted of peripheral blood, taken 28 days after the second AZD1222 dose. The receptors derive from an adult who received the AZD1222 COVID-19 vaccine. CDR3s include the opening cysteine and the closing phenylalanine or tryptophan. D genes are given only for firm matches.

v_gene: TRBV9
d_gene: -
j_gene: TRBJ1-4
CDR3aa: CASSANYRLNEKLFF
CDR3nt: TGTGCCAGCAGCGCTAACTACCGGCTGAATGAAAAACTGTTTTTT

v_gene: TRBV11-3
d_gene: -
j_gene: TRBJ1-2
CDR3aa: CASSRPGVNYGYTF
CDR3nt: TGTGCCAGCAGCCGCCCAGGGGTAAACTATGGCTACACCTTC

v_gene: TRBV7-9
d_gene: -
j_gene: TRBJ1-5
CDR3aa: CASSPTGSGNQPQHF
CDR3nt: TGTGCCAGCAGCCCGACGGGATCGGGCAATCAGCCCCAGCATTTT

v_gene: TRBV19
d_gene: -
j_gene: TRBJ1-1
CDR3aa: CASSIYSTMNTEAFF
CDR3nt: TGTGCCAGTAGTATATACAGCACCATGAACACTGAAGCTTTCTTT

v_gene: TRBV5-8
d_gene: -
j_gene: TRBJ2-7
CDR3aa: CASSLVGTSGEQYF
CDR3nt: TGTGCCAGCAGCTTGGTCGGGACTTCTGGCGAGCAGTACTTC

v_gene: TRBV2
d_gene: -
j_gene: TRBJ2-2
CDR3aa: CASKATAYSGGELFF
CDR3nt: TGTGCCAGCAAGGCAACAGCCTATTCGGGCGGGGAGCTGTTTTTT

v_gene: TRBV10-2
d_gene: -
j_gene: TRBJ2-7
CDR3aa: CASSDRTVYYEQYF
CDR3nt: TGCGCCAGCAGTGACCGGACGGTTTACTACGAGCAGTACTTC

v_gene: TRBV20-1
d_gene: -
j_gene: TRBJ2-7
CDR3aa: CSASKRTPNIYEQYF
CDR3nt: TGCAGTGCTAGTAAAAGGACCCCGAACATCTACGAGCAGTACTTC

v_gene: TRBV19
d_gene: -
j_gene: TRBJ2-3
CDR3aa: CASSQRYTDTQYF
CDR3nt: TGTGCCAGCAGTCAGCGGTACACAGATACGCAGTATTTT

v_gene: TRBV27
d_gene: TRBD1
j_gene: TRBJ2-2
CDR3aa: CASHPGQGAGELFF
CDR3nt: TGTGCCAGTCATCCGGGACAGGGGGCCGGGGAGCTGTTTTTT

v_gene: TRBV5-6
d_gene: TRBD2
j_gene: TRBJ2-1
CDR3aa: CASSLGSGGSYNEQFF
CDR3nt: TGTGCCAGCAGCTTGGGGAGCGGGGGGTCCTACAATGAGCAGTTCTTC

v_gene: TRBV10-1
d_gene: -
j_gene: TRBJ1-1
CDR3aa: CASSEKDVVGTEAFF
CDR3nt: TGCGCCAGCAGTGAAAAAGACGTAGTCGGCACTGAAGCTTTCTTT

v_gene: TRBV10-1
d_gene: -
j_gene: TRBJ1-5
CDR3aa: CATRGGTRNQPQHF
CDR3nt: TGCGCCACACGAGGGGGGACAAGGAATCAGCCCCAGCATTTT

v_gene: TRBV9
d_gene: -
j_gene: TRBJ1-1
CDR3aa: CASSVEKGISTEAFF
CDR3nt: TGTGCCAGCAGCGTAGAGAAAGGGATTAGCACTGAAGCTTTCTTT

v_gene: TRBV2
d_gene: -
j_gene: TRBJ2-5
CDR3aa: CASSEAGVGWQETQYF
CDR3nt: TGTGCCAGCAGTGAGGCAGGGGTTGGATGGCAAGAGACCCAGTACTTC

v_gene: TRBV14
d_gene: -
j_gene: TRBJ1-2
CDR3aa: CASSPTVRIGLLTF
CDR3nt: TGTGCCAGCAGCCCCACGGTCCGCATCGGACTGCTCACCTTC

v_gene: TRBV27
d_gene: -
j_gene: TRBJ2-2
CDR3aa: CASSLSMGGLGELFF
CDR3nt: TGTGCCAGCAGTTTATCGATGGGGGGCCTCGGGGAGCTGTTTTTT

v_gene: TRBV3-1/TRBV3-2
d_gene: -
j_gene: TRBJ1-2
CDR3aa: CASSQTGSTYGYTF
CDR3nt: TGTGCCAGCAGCCAAACAGGGTCTACCTATGGCTACACCTTC

v_gene: TRBV27
d_gene: TRBD2
j_gene: TRBJ2-3
CDR3aa: CASSFREGDTQYF
CDR3nt: TGTGCCAGCAGTTTTAGGGAGGGAGATACGCAGTATTTT

v_gene: TRBV5-4
d_gene: -
j_gene: TRBJ1-2
CDR3aa: CASSLGGGLRGYTF
CDR3nt: TGTGCCAGCAGCTTGGGAGGGGGGCTAAGAGGCTACACCTTC

v_gene: TRBV11-3
d_gene: TRBD1
j_gene: TRBJ1-2
CDR3aa: CASSPRTGRGNYGYTF
CDR3nt: TGTGCCAGCAGCCCCCGGACAGGGCGGGGGAACTATGGCTACACCTTC

v_gene: TRBV5-1
d_gene: -
j_gene: TRBJ1-1
CDR3aa: CASNLQDDTEAFF
CDR3nt: TGCGCCAGCAATCTACAGGACGACACTGAAGCTTTCTTT

v_gene: TRBV11-2
d_gene: TRBD1
j_gene: TRBJ2-6
CDR3aa: CASSFSTGGSGANVLTF
CDR3nt: TGTGCCAGCAGCTTCTCAACAGGGGGCTCTGGGGCCAACGTCCTGACTTTC

v_gene: TRBV19
d_gene: TRBD1
j_gene: TRBJ1-1
CDR3aa: CASSKRTGGYNTEAFF
CDR3nt: TGTGCCAGTAGTAAACGGACAGGGGGCTATAACACTGAAGCTTTCTTT

v_gene: TRBV4-1
d_gene: -
j_gene: TRBJ2-1
CDR3aa: CASSQEWINEQFF
CDR3nt: TGCGCCAGCAGCCAAGAATGGATTAATGAGCAGTTCTTC

v_gene: TRBV5-8
d_gene: -
j_gene: TRBJ1-6
CDR3aa: CASSFGVYNSPLHF
CDR3nt: TGTGCCAGCAGCTTTGGGGTCTATAATTCACCCCTCCACTTT

v_gene: TRBV9
d_gene: -
j_gene: TRBJ1-2
CDR3aa: CASSGGDTTYGYTF
CDR3nt: TGTGCCAGCAGCGGAGGGGACACAACGTATGGCTACACCTTC

v_gene: TRBV23-1
d_gene: -
j_gene: TRBJ2-7
CDR3aa: CASEFRQTYEQYF
CDR3nt: TGCGCCAGCGAATTCAGACAAACCTACGAGCAGTACTTC

v_gene: TRBV5-1
d_gene: -
j_gene: TRBJ2-5
CDR3aa: CASSRDLGETQYF
CDR3nt: TGCGCCAGCTCTCGAGACCTGGGGGAGACCCAGTACTTC

v_gene: TRBV19
d_gene: -
j_gene: TRBJ2-3
CDR3aa: CASSISVWGTDTQYF
CDR3nt: TGTGCCAGTAGTATCTCGGTATGGGGCACAGATACGCAGTATTTT

v_gene: TRBV9
d_gene: TRBD1
j_gene: TRBJ1-1
CDR3aa: CASSSTGAGNTEAFF
CDR3nt: TGTGCCAGCAGCTCAACAGGGGCGGGGAACACTGAAGCTTTCTTT

v_gene: TRBV5-1
d_gene: -
j_gene: TRBJ2-5
CDR3aa: CASSPFYYTGSPGWKETQYF
CDR3nt: TGCGCCAGCAGTCCGTTTTATTATACCGGGAGCCCCGGTTGGAAGGAGACCCAGTACTTC

v_gene: TRBV5-1
d_gene: -
j_gene: TRBJ2-3
CDR3aa: CASSPEGTDTQYF
CDR3nt: TGCGCCAGCAGCCCTGAGGGAACAGATACGCAGTATTTT

v_gene: TRBV12-5
d_gene: -
j_gene: TRBJ1-2
CDR3aa: CASGAVGSQGYTF
CDR3nt: TGTGCTAGTGGTGCGGTGGGGTCGCAAGGCTACACCTTC

v_gene: TRBV6-2/TRBV6-3
d_gene: TRBD1
j_gene: TRBJ1-4
CDR3aa: CASSPGTGGEKLFF
CDR3nt: TGTGCCAGCAGCCCCGGGACAGGGGGTGAAAAACTGTTTTTT

v_gene: TRBV5-4
d_gene: TRBD1
j_gene: TRBJ2-2
CDR3aa: CASSQGQGRSTGELFF
CDR3nt: TGTGCCAGCAGCCAGGGACAGGGGAGGAGCACCGGGGAGCTGTTTTTT

v_gene: TRBV2
d_gene: TRBD1
j_gene: TRBJ1-1
CDR3aa: CASTKGQGDIEAFF
CDR3nt: TGTGCCAGCACTAAAGGACAGGGGGACATTGAAGCTTTCTTT

v_gene: TRBV10-1
d_gene: -
j_gene: TRBJ2-3
CDR3aa: CASSDRQVDTDTQYF
CDR3nt: TGCGCCAGCAGTGACAGGCAGGTGGACACAGATACGCAGTATTTT

v_gene: TRBV18
d_gene: -
j_gene: TRBJ2-2
CDR3aa: CASSPPSGELFF
CDR3nt: TGTGCCAGCTCACCACCGTCCGGGGAGCTGTTTTTT

v_gene: TRBV6-1
d_gene: -
j_gene: TRBJ1-6
CDR3aa: CASSERTGDSPLHF
CDR3nt: TGTGCCAGCAGTGAAAGGACGGGGGATTCACCCCTCCACTTT

v_gene: TRBV27
d_gene: -
j_gene: TRBJ2-3
CDR3aa: CASKTPLIPTTQYF
CDR3nt: TGTGCCAGTAAAACTCCTTTAATTCCCACTACGCAGTATTTT

v_gene: TRBV2
d_gene: -
j_gene: TRBJ1-5
CDR3aa: CASSVLGSIGQPQHF
CDR3nt: TGTGCCAGCAGTGTCCTAGGGAGTATCGGTCAGCCCCAGCATTTT

v_gene: TRBV2
d_gene: TRBD2
j_gene: TRBJ2-5
CDR3aa: CADNLEGRGTQYF
CDR3nt: TGTGCCGACAACCTCGAGGGGAGGGGGACCCAGTACTTC

v_gene: TRBV4-1
d_gene: TRBD2
j_gene: TRBJ2-4
CDR3aa: CASSQVWLREEAKNIQYF
CDR3nt: TGCGCCAGCAGCCAAGTTTGGTTGCGGGAGGAAGCCAAAAACATTCAGTACTTC

v_gene: TRBV7-5
d_gene: -
j_gene: TRBJ1-4
CDR3aa: CARSPRWGNEKLFF
CDR3nt: TGTGCCAGAAGTCCTAGGTGGGGTAATGAAAAACTGTTTTTT

v_gene: TRBV29-1
d_gene: -
j_gene: TRBJ2-7
CDR3aa: CSVATGMNEQYF
CDR3nt: TGCAGCGTCGCTACAGGGATGAACGAGCAGTACTTC

v_gene: TRBV19
d_gene: -
j_gene: TRBJ1-1
CDR3aa: CASSIDLGRMNTEAFF
CDR3nt: TGTGCCAGTAGTATAGATCTGGGCAGAATGAACACTGAAGCTTTCTTT

v_gene: TRBV7-2
d_gene: TRBD2
j_gene: TRBJ2-1
CDR3aa: CASSLAGAYNEQFF
CDR3nt: TGTGCCAGCAGCCTAGCGGGTGCCTACAATGAGCAGTTCTTC

v_gene: TRBV6-5
d_gene: -
j_gene: TRBJ2-7
CDR3aa: CASSSPRDATRDEQYF
CDR3nt: TGTGCCAGCAGTTCCCCCAGGGACGCCACGAGGGACGAGCAGTACTTC

v_gene: TRBV5-1
d_gene: -
j_gene: TRBJ1-1
CDR3aa: CASSLDRNTEAFF
CDR3nt: TGCGCCAGCAGCTTGGACAGGAACACTGAAGCTTTCTTT

v_gene: TRBV5-1
d_gene: -
j_gene: TRBJ2-3
CDR3aa: CASSTGAGDTQYF
CDR3nt: TGCGCCAGCAGCACCGGAGCCGGGGATACGCAGTATTTT

v_gene: TRBV5-8
d_gene: -
j_gene: TRBJ1-2
CDR3aa: CASSLVAYRNYGYTF
CDR3nt: TGTGCCAGCAGCTTGGTCGCGTACCGGAACTATGGCTACACCTTC